This T cell receptor beta chain was documented in a study of cytomegalovirus exposure and HLA in healthy donors. Study at large: Genetic ancestry analysis placed over 65% of the 400 or so donors that were genotyped in the Caucasian-associated cluster. Findings of the study overall: In a later analysis, a missense DCLRE1C variant was linked to TCR beta V- and J-gene trimming.

A multiplex PCR was run with 60 Vbeta primers and 13 Jbeta primers. Per the original methods: In a later analysis, approximately 73 million unique TCR beta chains included roughly 11 million shared by two or more donors. Generated by immunoSEQ multiplex PCR, the TCRdb table keeps only in-frame clones and is missing some. That table is the source of V, J and clone size, and D and trimming were worked out from the DNA. The data show approximately 32,000 clones, around 84% seen once. Details on this clone: Its antigen is not identified.

The CDR3 is 15 amino acids. Germline V lookup: CDR1 LNHNV, CDR2 YYDKDF (reference sequence). After removal of 4 bases from V and 7 bases from J, the junction contained 5 bases not matched to a gene. This TCR derives from a woman under 30 in good health and CMV-seronegative. Sequenced input: PBMCs. V usage is TRBV15 and J usage is TRBJ2-1, with 12 bases matching TRBD2. CDR3 nucleotide sequence: TGTGCCACCAGCAAGACTAGCGGGAGTCGGAATGAGCAGTTCTTC. The encoded protein is CATSKTSGSRNEQFF.